This T cell receptor beta chain was retrieved from a study of CD8+CD57+ T cells in acquired aplastic anemia (dated by TCRdb to 2017 to 2018). Regarding the research as a whole: DNA extracted from sorted CD4+ and CD8+ cells had a mean of around 3 ug, with a range of 0.2 to 27.4 ug. CD8+CD57+ expansion was defined as a frequency above the mean frequency observed in healthy subjects.

Study-wide findings and limitations: Fewer than 30 CD8+ CDR3 sequences were found in both patients and controls but appeared to be highly expressed in patients and within the immunodominant clones of the patients. CD8+ Simpson's diversity did not differ significantly between patients and healthy controls (P=0.060).

Patients chosen for sequencing had shown expansion of CD8+CD57+ cells by flow cytometry. Every patient had a diagnosis of severe acquired aplastic anemia based on International Study of Aplastic Anemia and Agranulocytosis and Camitta criteria. No patient had received any therapy when blood was sampled. The study deep-sequenced TCR repertoires of sorted CD4+ and CD8+ blood T cells from severe aplastic anemia patients and healthy subjects. Patients were enrolled under clinicaltrials.gov protocols 00001620, 01623167, 00001397, 00071045, 00081523 and 00961064 in the USA. Ficoll-Paque density gradient centrifugation was used to isolate peripheral blood mononuclear cells. CD4+ and CD8+ T cells were sorted by FACS or magnetic beads before DNA extraction. Profiling of TCR beta VDJ combinations and CDR3 sequences used genomic DNA as the template. TCR repertoire sequencing was run on an Illumina HiSeq 2000. From the authors' description of their analysis: TRBV/TRBJ rearrangement plots, CDR3 size and DJ length profiles, and Simpson's diversity index were used to assess repertoires. The most abundant DNA sequence in the deep sequencing data was defined as the immunodominant clone. CDR3 amino acid sequences were checked for sharing across subjects and were also compared against the VDJdb database and published repertoires. Starting from the raw public reads, TCRdb applied fastp trimming at Q25, assembled clones with MiXCR and retained in-frame beta chains. CDR3 protein sequences are deduplicated, and each keeps its most common genes and DNA. TCRdb, not the original authors, processed these V and J calls. This sample comprises roughly 220,000 distinct CDR3 sequences, roughly 60% of them detected only once. The top ten clonotypes cover 58% of the sample.

As concerns this clonotype: Its antigen remains undetermined. No base quality information exists; no much larger clone differs at one position.

The sample comprised sorted CD4+, CD8+, or CD8+CD57+ T cells (not recorded which) from PBMCs. The clonotype was recovered from a human donor with aplastic anemia.

CDR3 sequence: CASRAISRGYTF. The sequence in DNA is TGTGCCAGCAGGGCAATTTCTCGTGGCTACACCTTC. The rearranged segments are TRBV2 and TRBJ1-2; there is no confident call for the D gene. V loses 6 bases, J loses 7 bases, and the germline ends lie 12 bases apart. Spanning cysteine to phenylalanine, the CDR3 consists of 12 amino acids. Only the CDR3 region is kept as DNA, spanning 36 bases read in frame from base 1. CDR1 and CDR2 are read off the germline V gene as SNHLY and FYNNEI.